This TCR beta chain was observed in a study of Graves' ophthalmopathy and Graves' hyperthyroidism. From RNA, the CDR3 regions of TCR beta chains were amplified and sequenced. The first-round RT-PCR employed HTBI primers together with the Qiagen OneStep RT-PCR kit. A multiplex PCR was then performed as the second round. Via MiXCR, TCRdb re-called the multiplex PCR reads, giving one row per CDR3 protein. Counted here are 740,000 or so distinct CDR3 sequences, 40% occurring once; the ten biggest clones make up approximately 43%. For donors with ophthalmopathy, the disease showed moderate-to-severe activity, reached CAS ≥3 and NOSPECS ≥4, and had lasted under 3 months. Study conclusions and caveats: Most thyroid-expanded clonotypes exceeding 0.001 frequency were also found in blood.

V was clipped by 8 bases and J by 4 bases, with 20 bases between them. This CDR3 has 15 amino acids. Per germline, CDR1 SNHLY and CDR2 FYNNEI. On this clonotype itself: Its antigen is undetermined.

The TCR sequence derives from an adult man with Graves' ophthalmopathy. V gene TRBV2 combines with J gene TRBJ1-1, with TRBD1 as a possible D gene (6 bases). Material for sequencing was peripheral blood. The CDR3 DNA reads TGTGCCAGCTCACCACCGATAGGGGGGAGCACTGAAGCTTTCTTT. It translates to CASSPPIGGSTEAFF.